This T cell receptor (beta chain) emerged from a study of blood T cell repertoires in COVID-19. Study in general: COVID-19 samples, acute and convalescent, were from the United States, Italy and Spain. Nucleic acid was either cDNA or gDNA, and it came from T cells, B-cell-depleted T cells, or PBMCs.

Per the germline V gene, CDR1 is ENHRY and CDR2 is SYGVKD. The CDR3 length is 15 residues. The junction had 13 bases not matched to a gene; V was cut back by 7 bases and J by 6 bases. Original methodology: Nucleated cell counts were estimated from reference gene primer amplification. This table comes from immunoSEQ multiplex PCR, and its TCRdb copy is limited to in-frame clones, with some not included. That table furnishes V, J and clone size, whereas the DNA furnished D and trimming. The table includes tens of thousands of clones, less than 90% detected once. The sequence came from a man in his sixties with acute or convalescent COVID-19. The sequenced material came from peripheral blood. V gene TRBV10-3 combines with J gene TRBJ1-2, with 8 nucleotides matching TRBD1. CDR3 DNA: TGTGCCATCACCTCTCAGGGGGCGCGGGAACATGGCTACACCTTC. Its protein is CAITSQGAREHGYTF.